Listed below are T cell receptor beta chains from one sample, sequenced in a study of blood T cell repertoires in COVID-19. Sequencing used immunoSEQ multiplex PCR; TCRdb keeps in-frame clones, though not all of them. This sample carries about 220,000 clones, around 80% of them seen once, and the ten largest clones take approximately 6.6%. The source material was peripheral blood. Receptors were obtained from a woman in her 70s with acute or convalescent COVID-19. CDR3s include the opening cysteine and the closing phenylalanine or tryptophan. The D gene is left open where the match is weak. Clone size, where shown, is once, few, many, or a class for clones that have expanded.

abundance: NA
j_gene: TRBJ2-2
v_gene: TRBV5-1
d_gene: NA
CDR3aa: CASMEGAPAGELFF
CDR3nt: TGCGCCAGCATGGAGGGGGCGCCGGCCGGGGAGCTGTTTTTT

abundance: NA
j_gene: TRBJ2-5
v_gene: TRBV7-6
d_gene: TRBD2
CDR3aa: CASSLSGLALQETQYF
CDR3nt: TGTGCCAGCAGCTTATCTGGACTAGCGCTCCAAGAGACCCAGTACTTC

abundance: once
j_gene: TRBJ2-5
v_gene: TRBV24-1
d_gene: TRBD1
CDR3aa: CATSGGDRGGETQYF
CDR3nt: TGTGCCACCAGTGGTGGGGACAGGGGTGGGGAGACCCAGTACTTC

abundance: NA
j_gene: TRBJ2-7
v_gene: TRBV5-1
d_gene: NA
CDR3aa: CASSREGSYEQYF
CDR3nt: TGCGCCAGCAGCCGAGAGGGATCTTACGAGCAGTACTTC

abundance: few
j_gene: TRBJ2-7
v_gene: TRBV2
d_gene: NA
CDR3aa: CASSGGSYEQYF
CDR3nt: TGTGCCAGCAGTGGGGGCAGCTACGAGCAGTACTTC

abundance: NA
j_gene: TRBJ1-2
v_gene: TRBV11-2
d_gene: NA
CDR3aa: CASSLEVGGYGYTF
CDR3nt: TGTGCCAGCAGCTTAGAAGTGGGAGGCTATGGCTACACCTTC

abundance: once
j_gene: TRBJ2-1
v_gene: TRBV6-6
d_gene: TRBD2
CDR3aa: CASSYSGGAREQFF
CDR3nt: TGTGCCAGCAGTTATAGCGGGGGGGCCAGAGAGCAGTTCTTC

abundance: once
j_gene: TRBJ1-6
v_gene: TRBV6-5
d_gene: NA
CDR3aa: CASSWNREGHSPLHF
CDR3nt: TGTGCCAGCAGTTGGAACAGGGAGGGACATTCACCCCTCCACTTT

abundance: NA
j_gene: TRBJ2-7
v_gene: TRBV11-2
d_gene: NA
CDR3aa: CASSFAGQISYEQYF
CDR3nt: TGTGCCAGCAGCTTTGCAGGACAGATCTCCTACGAGCAGTACTTC

abundance: NA
j_gene: TRBJ2-2
v_gene: TRBV7-6
d_gene: NA
CDR3aa: CASSLAPVSAGAAGELFF
CDR3nt: TGTGCCAGCAGCTTAGCACCCGTGAGCGCTGGGGCCGCCGGGGAGCTGTTTTTT

abundance: NA
j_gene: TRBJ1-5
v_gene: TRBV2
d_gene: TRBD1
CDR3aa: CASSPEGTDQPQHF
CDR3nt: TGTGCCAGCAGCCCTGAAGGGACAGATCAGCCCCAGCATTTT